The 29 T cell receptor beta chains given below trace back to one sample, sequenced in a study of CD8 T cells in Susac syndrome. Reverse transcription of 0.5 to 1 ug RNA used random hexamers. TCRdb analysed the immunoSEQ multiplex PCR reads with MiXCR anew, one entry per CDR3 protein. The repertoire holds about 140,000 distinct CDR3 sequences, with 85% to 95% as singletons. The material sequenced was CD4+ T cells from PBMCs. The source is a human donor with Susac syndrome.

The J gene is TRBJ2-3, the V gene TRBV29-1; 10 positions match TRBD1. The CDR3 runs 14 residues. Germline V gene sequence: CDR1 SQVTM, CDR2 ANQGSEA. V lost 7 bases to trimming and J lost 0 bases; unmatched junction nucleotides: 4. CDR3 coding DNA: TGCAGCGCGGACAGGGGGGAGAGCACAGATACGCAGTATTTT. This translates into CSADRGESTDTQYF.

This chain links TRBV6-4 with TRBJ2-5; 13 nucleotides match TRBD2. In germline, CDR1 is MRHNA, CDR2 SNTAGT. J lost 3 bases, V lost 4 bases, and 20 bases had no gene match. The CDR3 is 21 amino acids. CDR3 nucleotides: TGTGCCAGCAGTGGCTCAGGACTAGCGGGAGTTTTAAGTTTCTGGGAAGAGACCCAGTACTTC. This translates into CASSGSGLAGVLSFWEETQYF.

V is TRBV13 and J is TRBJ2-1, with a tentative D call TRBD2 (5 bases). This CDR3 is 14 amino acids long. CDR1 and CDR2 (germline): PRHDT, FYEKMQ (reference sequence). Trimming removed 0 bases from V and 9 bases from J, with 12 bases in between. The CDR3 sequence: CASSLGPASPEQFF. The CDR3 nucleotides read TGTGCCAGCAGCTTAGGCCCCGCTAGCCCTGAGCAGTTCTTC.

This clonotype occurred once. The chain has TRBV11-2 and TRBJ2-3, with 13 nucleotides matching TRBD2. The CDR3 consists of 16 residues. Germline V gene sequence: CDR1 SGHAT, CDR2 FQNNGV. V gave up 4 bases and J gave up 4 bases; unmatched junction bases: 5. CDR3 sequence reads: CASSSRLAGGPDTQYF. For the CDR3, the DNA is TGTGCCAGCAGCTCGAGACTAGCGGGAGGCCCAGATACGCAGTATTTT.

CDR3 protein: CASSLVSGANVLTF. The CDR3 nucleotides read TGTGCCAGCAGCTTGGTCTCTGGGGCCAACGTCCTGACTTTC. The chain carries TRBV6-5 and TRBJ2-6; no reliable D call. Germline-derived CDR1 and CDR2 are MNHEY and SVGAGI. The V end was cut by 6 bases, the J end by 0 bases, with 6 bases between. The CDR3 has 14 residues.

V usage is TRBV7-9 and J usage is TRBJ1-1; D is possibly TRBD1 (5 bases). The ends were cut back, 4 bases at V and 7 bases at J, with 10 bases in the middle. The germline V gene has CDR1 SEHNR and CDR2 FQNEAQ (reference sequence). The CDR3 length is 12 residues. The CDR3 DNA is TGTGCCAGCAGCTGGGGGGAAGGTGAAGCTTTCTTT. Its translation: CASSWGEGEAFF.

The J gene is TRBJ1-2, the V gene TRBV28; TRBD1 might be the D (6 bases). Trimming removed 6 bases from V and 4 bases from J, with 12 bases in between. This CDR3 region has 13 residues. CDR1 is MDHEN and CDR2 is SYDVKM in the germline V gene. The CDR3 DNA reads TGTGCCAGCAGGCCGGGGGGGGCCTATGGCTACACCTTC. This gives the protein CASRPGGAYGYTF.

V usage is TRBV25-1 and J usage is TRBJ2-7; TRBD2 aligns across 7 bases. Trimming removed 3 bases from V and 4 bases from J; junction bases left unmatched: 6. This CDR3 is 14 amino acids long. CDR1 and CDR2 from the germline V gene are MGHDK and SYGVNS. CDR3 sequence: CASSDGEGRYEQYF. CDR3 DNA: TGTGCCAGCAGTGACGGGGAGGGCCGTTACGAGCAGTACTTC.

This chain connects TRBV27 to TRBJ2-7, with 7 bases aligning to TRBD2. The V gene end was trimmed by 3 bases and the J gene end by 3 bases; junction bases not matched to a gene: 8. Germline V lookup: CDR1 MNHEY, CDR2 SMNVEV (reference sequence). The CDR3 consists of 15 residues. CDR3 loop: CASSLSSGPFYEQYF. CDR3 sequence (DNA): TGTGCCAGCAGTTTGAGTAGCGGGCCCTTCTACGAGCAGTACTTC.

The V call is TRBV15, the J call TRBJ1-4; TRBD1 aligns across 7 bases. The CDR3 covers 15 residues. J lost 6 bases, V lost 0 bases, and 4 bases had no gene match. CDR1 and CDR2 (germline): LNHNV, YYDKDF (reference sequence). The CDR3 nucleotides read TGTGCCACCAGCAGAGAAACAGGGGATTATGAAAAACTGTTTTTT. Translated, it gives CATSRETGDYEKLFF.

The V call is TRBV20-1, the J call TRBJ1-5; D gene unclear. The CDR3 totals 15 residues. V was cut by 5 bases and J by 5 bases, with 19 bases left in between. The germline gives CDR1 DFQATT, CDR2 SNEGSKA (reference sequence). The chain's CDR3 is CSAFPLGGIYQPQHF. The CDR3 coding sequence is TGCAGTGCTTTCCCCTTGGGAGGCATCTATCAGCCCCAGCATTTT.

The gene calls are TRBV24-1 and TRBJ2-5, with 9 bases aligning to TRBD1. V shed 2 bases and J 5 bases; nucleotides not matched to a gene: 5. Germline loops: CDR1 KGHDR, CDR2 SFDVKD. The CDR3 is made up of 15 amino acids. The CDR3 loop reads CATSDSTGGEETQYF. The CDR3 DNA reads as TGTGCCACCAGTGATTCGACAGGGGGGGAGGAGACCCAGTACTTC.

This clonotype was seen a few times. J is TRBJ1-2 and V is TRBV25-1; D remains ambiguous. CDR3 length: 12 residues. CDR1 and CDR2 (germline): MGHDK, SYGVNS. Trimming left V 3 bases short and J 5 bases short, with 7 bases between. This CDR3 is CASSDGLYGYTF. The CDR3 region has the DNA TGTGCCAGCAGTGACGGTCTATATGGCTACACCTTC.

V is TRBV5-1 and J is TRBJ2-7, with D perhaps TRBD1 (5 bases). This CDR3 contains 13 residues. Germline V CDR1 and CDR2: SGHRS, YFSETQ. Trimming shortened V by 4 bases and J by 7 bases, and 15 bases separated the two germline ends. The CDR3 region has the DNA TGCGCCAGCAGCAAAGATCAGGGTGGGGAGCAGTACTTC. Protein sequence: CASSKDQGGEQYF. Full variable domain (missing parts from reference TRBV5-1 and TRBJ2-7): KAGVTQTPRYLIKTRGQQVTLSCSPISGHRSVSWYQQTPGQGLQFLFEYFSETQRNKGNFPGRFSGRQFSNSRSEMNVSTLELGDSALYLCASSKDQGGEQYFGPGTRLTVT.

The chain recombines TRBV27 with TRBJ1-2; TRBD1 matches 10 bases. There are 14 residues in the CDR3. Germline CDR1 reads MNHEY; CDR2 reads SMNVEV (reference sequence). V lost 3 bases and J lost 8; bases outside the gene matches: 6. In DNA, the CDR3 is TGTGCCAGCAGTTTGACCGGGACAGGGGTCGGCTACACCTTC. Translated: CASSLTGTGVGYTF.

V usage is TRBV20-1 and J usage is TRBJ1-1; weak D call: TRBD1 (5 bases). V lost 3 bases and J lost 3, with 11 bases in between. This CDR3 has 13 residues. Germline CDR1 is DFQATT and CDR2 is SNEGSKA (reference sequence). As DNA, the CDR3 is TGCAGTGCTAGTGCGGGGCACGACACTGAAGCTTTCTTT. The encoded protein is CSASAGHDTEAFF.

The chain couples TRBV2 to TRBJ2-3; D call uncertain. Trimming pared 3 bases from V and 0 bases from J, leaving 10 bases between. CDR3 length: 15 residues. From germline, CDR1 is SNHLY and CDR2 FYNNEI. The CDR3 DNA reads TGTGCCAGCAGTGAGGCAGGTTCTAGCACAGATACGCAGTATTTT. This sequence encodes CASSEAGSSTDTQYF.

The chain joins TRBV29-1 to TRBJ2-1; the match to TRBD2 covers 11 bases. The CDR3 is made up of 15 amino acids. Germline V CDR1 and CDR2: SQVTM, ANQGSEA. The V and J ends lost 4 bases and 3 bases, in that order; junction bases with no gene match: 5. The CDR3 loop reads CSVGGTSGSYNEQFF. The CDR3 DNA follows: TGCAGCGTTGGGGGAACTAGCGGGAGCTACAATGAGCAGTTCTTC.

The chain has TRBV16 and TRBJ2-1, with D possibly TRBD1 on 5 matching bases. The germline V gene has CDR1 KGHSY and CDR2 FQNENV. CDR3 size: 14 residues. V lost 4 bases and J lost 3, with 10 bases in between. The CDR3 bases are TGTGCCAGCAGCCCCTGGGGCAGCTACAATGAGCAGTTCTTC. Its translation: CASSPWGSYNEQFF.

V is TRBV6-2 or TRBV6-3 and J is TRBJ2-1; possible D gene TRBD2, 6 bases. CDR3 length: 14 amino acids. Germline V gives CDR1 MNHEY, CDR2 SVGEGT. V was pared by 10 bases and J by 0 bases, with 13 bases between. The DNA of the CDR3 is TGTGCCACCAGGGTGGGGGGCTCCTACAATGAGCAGTTCTTC. Encoded protein: CATRVGGSYNEQFF.

The CDR3: CASSLWGAPATGELFF. In DNA form, the CDR3 reads TGCGCCAGCAGCTTGTGGGGGGCCCCGGCCACCGGGGAGCTGTTTTTT. This chain uses TRBV5-1 with TRBJ2-2, with D possibly called TRBD1 or TRBD2 (6 bases each). The germline gives CDR1 SGHRS, CDR2 YFSETQ. This CDR3 spans 16 amino acids. Deletions cut 1 base from V and 4 bases from J, with 14 bases between. Full variable domain (rest looked up from reference TRBV5-1 and TRBJ2-2): KAGVTQTPRYLIKTRGQQVTLSCSPISGHRSVSWYQQTPGQGLQFLFEYFSETQRNKGNFPGRFSGRQFSNSRSEMNVSTLELGDSALYLCASSLWGAPATGELFFGEGSRLTVL.

The chain carries TRBV9 and TRBJ2-1, with D perhaps given as TRBD1 or TRBD2 (5 bases each). V was trimmed by 3 bases and J by 4 bases, leaving 17 bases between them. The CDR3 has 16 amino acids. CDR1 SGDLS and CDR2 YYNGEE come from the germline V gene. CDR3 nucleotides: TGTGCCAGCAGCGGGACGAGGGGAGCGCCGTACAATGAGCAGTTCTTC. Translation gives CASSGTRGAPYNEQFF.

V usage is TRBV12-3 or TRBV12-4 and J usage is TRBJ2-4; perhaps TRBD2 as D (7 bases). The CDR3 loop spans 13 amino acids. V lost 4 bases and J 6 bases, leaving 10 bases between the germline ends. This CDR3 reads CASSSGGPNIQYF. The CDR3 DNA reads as TGTGCCAGCAGTTCGGGGGGCCCAAACATTCAGTACTTC.

J is TRBJ1-4 and V is TRBV3-1, with a possible D match to TRBD1 (5 bases). The CDR3 is 17 residues long. Germline V gives CDR1 LGHDT, CDR2 YNNKEL (reference sequence). The V gene lost 4 bases and the J gene lost 0 bases, with 15 bases spanning the gap. The CDR3 coding sequence is TGTGCCAGCAGCCTCCGGGGACTGTCCGCAACTAATGAAAAACTGTTTTTT. Translated: CASSLRGLSATNEKLFF. Combining the CDR3 with reference TRBV3-1 and TRBJ1-4 gives the whole variable domain DTAVSQTPKYLVTQMGNDKSIKCEQNLGHDTMYWYKQDSKKFLKIMFSYNNKELIINETVPNRFSPKSPDKAHLNLHINSLELGDSAVYFCASSLRGLSATNEKLFFGSGTQLSVL.

The genes are TRBV7-2 and TRBJ2-4; 8 bases map to TRBD2. This CDR3 is built from 14 residues. CDR1 SGHTA and CDR2 FQGNSA come from the germline V gene. Germline trimming cut 2 bases from V and 6 bases from J; bases unmatched to any gene: 3. The CDR3 DNA reads as TGTGCCAGCAGCTTATCGCGGGAGGCAAACATTCAGTACTTC. Translating it yields CASSLSREANIQYF.

Of note for this clonotype: One junction end disagrees with the germline gene, perhaps due to a read error. The chain has TRBV12-3 or TRBV12-4 and TRBJ2-7; 13 bases match TRBD2. This CDR3 has 13 amino acids. This CDR3 is CASSRGTSGATDF. The DNA for the CDR3 is TGTGCCAGCAGCAGGGGGACTAGCGGGGCGACGGACTTC.

This clonotype was seen just once. This chain connects TRBV5-1 to TRBJ2-4; D gene uncertain. Germline lookup yields CDR1 SGHRS and CDR2 YFSETQ. This CDR3 spans 14 amino acids. Trimming took off 4 bases at V and 7 bases at J, with 15 bases between the two ends. CDR3 protein: CASSPTVARNIQYF. The CDR3, as DNA: TGCGCCAGCAGCCCCACCGTCGCGCGGAACATTCAGTACTTC. Supplemented by reference TRBV5-1 and TRBJ2-4, the full variable domain reads KAGVTQTPRYLIKTRGQQVTLSCSPISGHRSVSWYQQTPGQGLQFLFEYFSETQRNKGNFPGRFSGRQFSNSRSEMNVSTLELGDSALYLCASSPTVARNIQYFGAGTRLSVL.

V and J are TRBV5-4 and TRBJ1-1, with TRBD1 as a possible D gene (6 bases). Germline CDR1 and CDR2: SGHNT and YYREEE (reference sequence). This CDR3 has 19 residues. The germline V and J ends were trimmed by 4 bases and 0 bases, with 25 bases remaining between them. This CDR3 is CASSGGWRGPVPMNTEAFF. The CDR3 coding sequence is TGTGCCAGCAGCGGGGGATGGCGGGGGCCGGTTCCGATGAACACTGAAGCTTTCTTT.

The J gene is TRBJ2-2, the V gene TRBV4-2; D may correspond to TRBD1 or TRBD2 (6 bases each). CDR3 length: 15 residues. Germline V lookup: CDR1 LGHNA, CDR2 YNFKEQ. The V end was cut by 4 bases, the J end by 4 bases, with 13 bases between. The CDR3 here is CASSPGAALTGELFF. In nucleotides, the CDR3 is TGTGCCAGCAGCCCGGGGGCGGCGCTCACCGGGGAGCTGTTTTTT.